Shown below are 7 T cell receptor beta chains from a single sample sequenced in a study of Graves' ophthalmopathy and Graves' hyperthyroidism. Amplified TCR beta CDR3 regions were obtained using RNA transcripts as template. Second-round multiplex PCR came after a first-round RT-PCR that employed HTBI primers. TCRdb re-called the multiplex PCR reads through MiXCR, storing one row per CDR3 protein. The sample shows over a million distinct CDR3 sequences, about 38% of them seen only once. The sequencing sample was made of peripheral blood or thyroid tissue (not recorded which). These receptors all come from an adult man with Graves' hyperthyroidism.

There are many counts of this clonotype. The CDR3 DNA sequence: TGTGCCAGCAGTCGACAGGCGTCCTACGAGCAGTACTTC. Translated, it gives CASSRQASYEQYF. The genes are TRBV12-3 or TRBV12-4 and TRBJ2-7, with D perhaps matching TRBD1 (6 bases). The V end lost 5 bases, the J end lost 1 base, and 9 bases lay between the germline ends. CDR3 length equals 13 residues.

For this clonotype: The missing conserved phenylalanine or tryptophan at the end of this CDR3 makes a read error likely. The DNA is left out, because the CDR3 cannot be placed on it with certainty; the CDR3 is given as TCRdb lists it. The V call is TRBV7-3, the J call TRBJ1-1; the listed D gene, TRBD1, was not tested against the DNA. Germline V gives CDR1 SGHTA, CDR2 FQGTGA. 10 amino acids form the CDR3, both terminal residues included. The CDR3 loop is CASSLDRGFS.

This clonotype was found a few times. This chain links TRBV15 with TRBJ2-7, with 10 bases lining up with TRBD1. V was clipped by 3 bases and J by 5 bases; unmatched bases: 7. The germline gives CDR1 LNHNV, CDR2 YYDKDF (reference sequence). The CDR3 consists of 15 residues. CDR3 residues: CATSSPGQGWHEQYF. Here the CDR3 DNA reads TGTGCCACCAGCAGTCCGGGACAGGGGTGGCACGAGCAGTACTTC.

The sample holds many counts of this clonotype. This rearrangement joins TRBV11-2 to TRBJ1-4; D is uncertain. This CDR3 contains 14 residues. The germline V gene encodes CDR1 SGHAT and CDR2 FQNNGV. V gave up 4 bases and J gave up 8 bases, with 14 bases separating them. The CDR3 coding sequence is TGTGCCAGCAGCTCCGGGAACGCACAGGAAAAACTGTTTTTT. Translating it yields CASSSGNAQEKLFF.

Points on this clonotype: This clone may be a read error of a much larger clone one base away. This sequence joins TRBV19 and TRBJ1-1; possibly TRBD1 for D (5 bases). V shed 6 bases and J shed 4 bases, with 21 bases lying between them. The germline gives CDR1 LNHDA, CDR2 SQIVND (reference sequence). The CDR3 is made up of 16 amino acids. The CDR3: CASRGDRDYTFTEAFF. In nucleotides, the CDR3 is TGTGCCAGTAGAGGGGACCGGGACTACACATTCACTGAAGCTTTCTTT.

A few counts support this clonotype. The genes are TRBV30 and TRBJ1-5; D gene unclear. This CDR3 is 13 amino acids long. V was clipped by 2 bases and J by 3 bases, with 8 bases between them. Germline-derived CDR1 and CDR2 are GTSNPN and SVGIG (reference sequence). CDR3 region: CAWSKHPNQPQHF. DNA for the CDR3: TGTGCCTGGAGTAAGCACCCCAATCAGCCCCAGCATTTT.

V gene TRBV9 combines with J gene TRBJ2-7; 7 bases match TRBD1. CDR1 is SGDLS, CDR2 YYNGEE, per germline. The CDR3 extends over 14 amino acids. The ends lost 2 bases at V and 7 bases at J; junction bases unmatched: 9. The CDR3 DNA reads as TGTGCCAGCAGCGTTACAGGGGACGGGGAGGAGCAGTACTTC. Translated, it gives CASSVTGDGEEQYF.